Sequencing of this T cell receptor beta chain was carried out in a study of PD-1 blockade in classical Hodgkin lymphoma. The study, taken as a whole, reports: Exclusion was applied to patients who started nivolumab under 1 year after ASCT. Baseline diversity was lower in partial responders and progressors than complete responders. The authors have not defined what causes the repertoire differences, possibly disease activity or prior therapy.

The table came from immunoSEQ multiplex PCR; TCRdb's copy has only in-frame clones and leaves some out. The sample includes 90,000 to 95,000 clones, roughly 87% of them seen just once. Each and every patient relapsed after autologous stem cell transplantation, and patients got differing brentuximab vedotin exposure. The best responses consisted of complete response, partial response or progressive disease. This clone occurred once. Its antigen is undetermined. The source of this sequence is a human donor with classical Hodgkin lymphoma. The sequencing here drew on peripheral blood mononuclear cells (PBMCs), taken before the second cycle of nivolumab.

The CDR3 nucleotides read TGTGCCAGCAGGCCACAAGGGAATGGCTACACCTTC. Translated: CASRPQGNGYTF. The chain has TRBV6-5 and TRBJ1-2, with D unclear. The CDR3 spans 12 residues. Trimming pared 6 bases from V and 6 bases from J, leaving 11 bases between. Germline V gene lookup returns CDR1 MNHEY and CDR2 SVGAGI.